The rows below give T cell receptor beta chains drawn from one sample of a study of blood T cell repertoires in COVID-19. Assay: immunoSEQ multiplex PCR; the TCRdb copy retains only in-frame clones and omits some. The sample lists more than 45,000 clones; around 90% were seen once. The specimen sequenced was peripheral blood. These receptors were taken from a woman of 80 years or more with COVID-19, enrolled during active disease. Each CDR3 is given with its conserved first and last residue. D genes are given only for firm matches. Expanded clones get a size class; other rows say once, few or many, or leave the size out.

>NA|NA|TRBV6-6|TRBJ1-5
CASSPTNQPQHF
TGTGCCAGCAGTCCGACAAATCAGCCCCAGCATTTT
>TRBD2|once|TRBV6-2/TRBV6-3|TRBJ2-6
CASSYQRGRSGANVLTF
TGTGCCAGCAGTTATCAGCGGGGGAGGTCTGGGGCCAACGTCCTGACTTTC
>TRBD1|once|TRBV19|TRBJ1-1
CASSIPRTGPNTEAFF
TGTGCCAGTAGTATACCCAGGACAGGTCCGAACACTGAAGCTTTCTTT
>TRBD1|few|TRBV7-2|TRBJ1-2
CASSLMTGDYGYTF
TGTGCCAGCAGCCTTATGACAGGGGACTATGGCTACACCTTC
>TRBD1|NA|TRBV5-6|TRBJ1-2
CASSPGTGRSYTF
TGTGCCAGCAGCCCGGGGACAGGGCGAAGCTACACCTTC
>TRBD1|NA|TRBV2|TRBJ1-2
CASSERDRGLGYTF
TGTGCCAGCAGTGAAAGGGACAGGGGGCTTGGCTACACCTTC
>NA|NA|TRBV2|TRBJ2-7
CASRGGPSYEQYF
TGTGCCAGCAGGGGGGGTCCCTCCTACGAGCAGTACTTC
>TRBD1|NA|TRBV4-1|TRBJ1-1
CASSRNMDRAFF
TGCGCCAGCAGCCGAAATATGGACAGGGCTTTCTTT
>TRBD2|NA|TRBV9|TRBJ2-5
CASSVVSSGGVQETQYF
TGTGCCAGCAGCGTAGTGAGTAGCGGGGGAGTCCAAGAGACCCAGTACTTC
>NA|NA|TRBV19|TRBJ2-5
CASSTGGRETQYF
TGTGCCAGTAGTACAGGGGGGAGGGAGACCCAGTACTTC
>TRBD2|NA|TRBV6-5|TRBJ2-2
CASRPAGANTGELFF
TGTGCCAGCAGACCCGCGGGGGCGAACACCGGGGAGCTGTTTTTT
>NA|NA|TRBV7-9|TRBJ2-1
CASSLVSGGEQFF
TGTGCCAGCAGCTTAGTGAGCGGAGGTGAGCAGTTCTTC
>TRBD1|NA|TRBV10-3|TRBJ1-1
CAISESGVETGEAFF
TGTGCCATCAGTGAGTCGGGTGTCGAGACAGGGGAAGCTTTCTTT
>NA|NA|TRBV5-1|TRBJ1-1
CASSSEHKNTEAFF
TGCGCCAGCAGCTCCGAACATAAGAACACTGAAGCTTTCTTT
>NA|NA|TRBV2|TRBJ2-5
CASQKSPPGHSSEETQYF
TGTGCCAGCCAAAAGTCCCCCCCCGGACACTCTTCTGAAGAGACCCAGTACTTC
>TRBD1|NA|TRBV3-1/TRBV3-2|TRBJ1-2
CASNSDRAGYTF
TGTGCCAGCAACTCGGACAGGGCTGGCTACACCTTC
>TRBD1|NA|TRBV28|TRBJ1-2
CASRGQGYIYTF
TGTGCCAGCAGGGGACAGGGGTATATCTACACCTTC
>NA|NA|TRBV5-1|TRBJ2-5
CASSLGGIRIQETQYF
TGCGCCAGCAGCTTGGGCGGGATCCGGATCCAAGAGACCCAGTACTTC
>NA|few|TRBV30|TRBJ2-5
CAWSGQGRETQYF
TGTGCCTGGAGCGGTCAGGGGCGGGAGACCCAGTACTTC
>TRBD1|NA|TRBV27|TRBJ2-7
CASSSGQLYEQYF
TGTGCCAGCAGTTCGGGACAGCTATACGAGCAGTACTTC
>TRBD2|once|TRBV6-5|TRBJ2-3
CASTTSGGANTQYF
TGTGCCAGCACCACTAGCGGGGGGGCAAATACGCAGTATTTT
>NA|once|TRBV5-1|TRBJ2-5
CASSLGLAQETQYF
TGCGCCAGCAGCTTGGGCCTGGCCCAAGAGACCCAGTACTTC
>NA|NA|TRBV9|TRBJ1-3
CASSAGISGNTIYF
TGTGCCAGCAGCGCAGGGATTTCTGGAAACACCATATATTTT
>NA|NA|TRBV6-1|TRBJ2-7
CASSEILKRFPYTYEQYF
TGTGCCAGCAGTGAAATCCTCAAGAGATTTCCTTATACCTACGAGCAGTACTTC
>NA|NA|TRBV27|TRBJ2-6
CASSLLGAGANVLTF
TGTGCCAGCAGTTTATTGGGCGCTGGGGCCAACGTCCTGACTTTC
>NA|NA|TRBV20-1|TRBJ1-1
CSASVGQGWFGEAFF
TGCAGTGCTAGTGTCGGGCAGGGATGGTTTGGTGAAGCTTTCTTT
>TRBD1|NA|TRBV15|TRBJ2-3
CATSKDRASTDTQYF
TGTGCCACCAGCAAGGACAGGGCTAGCACAGATACGCAGTATTTT
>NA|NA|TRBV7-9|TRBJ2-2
CASSATETGELFF
TGTGCCAGCAGCGCCACGGAGACCGGGGAGCTGTTTTTT
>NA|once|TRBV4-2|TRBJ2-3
CASSPSERSGPPHTQYF
TGTGCCAGCAGCCCCTCGGAGCGTAGTGGCCCCCCGCATACGCAGTATTTT
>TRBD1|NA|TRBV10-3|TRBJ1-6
CAIRGPGGEDNSPLHF
TGTGCCATCAGGGGCCCAGGGGGTGAGGATAATTCACCCCTCCACTTT
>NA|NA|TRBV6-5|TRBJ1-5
CASKSGGGNQPQHF
TGTGCCAGCAAATCGGGTGGTGGCAATCAGCCCCAGCATTTT
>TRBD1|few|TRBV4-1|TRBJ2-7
CASSQSGTGPSEQYF
TGCGCCAGCAGCCAGTCCGGGACAGGCCCCTCGGAGCAGTACTTC
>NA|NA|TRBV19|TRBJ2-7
CASTHPRLKPYEQYF
TGTGCCAGTACCCATCCTAGACTAAAACCCTACGAGCAGTACTTC
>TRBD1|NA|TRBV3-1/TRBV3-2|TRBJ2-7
CASSPDRSPREQYF
TGTGCCAGCAGCCCGGACAGGTCCCCTAGGGAGCAGTACTTC
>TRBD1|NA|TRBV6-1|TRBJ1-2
CASSVPQGQTFNYGYTF
TGTGCCAGCAGTGTACCCCAGGGACAGACCTTCAACTATGGCTACACCTTC
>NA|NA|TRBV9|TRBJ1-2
CASSAAQGLYGYTF
TGTGCCAGCAGCGCAGCACAGGGTCTCTATGGCTACACCTTC
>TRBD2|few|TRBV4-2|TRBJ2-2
CASSQGAAGVTTGELFF
TGTGCCAGCAGCCAAGGGGCAGCGGGGGTTACCACCGGGGAGCTGTTTTTT
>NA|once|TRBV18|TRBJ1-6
CASSPRGRGFDNSPLHF
TGTGCCAGCTCACCACGAGGCAGGGGATTCGATAATTCACCCCTCCACTTT